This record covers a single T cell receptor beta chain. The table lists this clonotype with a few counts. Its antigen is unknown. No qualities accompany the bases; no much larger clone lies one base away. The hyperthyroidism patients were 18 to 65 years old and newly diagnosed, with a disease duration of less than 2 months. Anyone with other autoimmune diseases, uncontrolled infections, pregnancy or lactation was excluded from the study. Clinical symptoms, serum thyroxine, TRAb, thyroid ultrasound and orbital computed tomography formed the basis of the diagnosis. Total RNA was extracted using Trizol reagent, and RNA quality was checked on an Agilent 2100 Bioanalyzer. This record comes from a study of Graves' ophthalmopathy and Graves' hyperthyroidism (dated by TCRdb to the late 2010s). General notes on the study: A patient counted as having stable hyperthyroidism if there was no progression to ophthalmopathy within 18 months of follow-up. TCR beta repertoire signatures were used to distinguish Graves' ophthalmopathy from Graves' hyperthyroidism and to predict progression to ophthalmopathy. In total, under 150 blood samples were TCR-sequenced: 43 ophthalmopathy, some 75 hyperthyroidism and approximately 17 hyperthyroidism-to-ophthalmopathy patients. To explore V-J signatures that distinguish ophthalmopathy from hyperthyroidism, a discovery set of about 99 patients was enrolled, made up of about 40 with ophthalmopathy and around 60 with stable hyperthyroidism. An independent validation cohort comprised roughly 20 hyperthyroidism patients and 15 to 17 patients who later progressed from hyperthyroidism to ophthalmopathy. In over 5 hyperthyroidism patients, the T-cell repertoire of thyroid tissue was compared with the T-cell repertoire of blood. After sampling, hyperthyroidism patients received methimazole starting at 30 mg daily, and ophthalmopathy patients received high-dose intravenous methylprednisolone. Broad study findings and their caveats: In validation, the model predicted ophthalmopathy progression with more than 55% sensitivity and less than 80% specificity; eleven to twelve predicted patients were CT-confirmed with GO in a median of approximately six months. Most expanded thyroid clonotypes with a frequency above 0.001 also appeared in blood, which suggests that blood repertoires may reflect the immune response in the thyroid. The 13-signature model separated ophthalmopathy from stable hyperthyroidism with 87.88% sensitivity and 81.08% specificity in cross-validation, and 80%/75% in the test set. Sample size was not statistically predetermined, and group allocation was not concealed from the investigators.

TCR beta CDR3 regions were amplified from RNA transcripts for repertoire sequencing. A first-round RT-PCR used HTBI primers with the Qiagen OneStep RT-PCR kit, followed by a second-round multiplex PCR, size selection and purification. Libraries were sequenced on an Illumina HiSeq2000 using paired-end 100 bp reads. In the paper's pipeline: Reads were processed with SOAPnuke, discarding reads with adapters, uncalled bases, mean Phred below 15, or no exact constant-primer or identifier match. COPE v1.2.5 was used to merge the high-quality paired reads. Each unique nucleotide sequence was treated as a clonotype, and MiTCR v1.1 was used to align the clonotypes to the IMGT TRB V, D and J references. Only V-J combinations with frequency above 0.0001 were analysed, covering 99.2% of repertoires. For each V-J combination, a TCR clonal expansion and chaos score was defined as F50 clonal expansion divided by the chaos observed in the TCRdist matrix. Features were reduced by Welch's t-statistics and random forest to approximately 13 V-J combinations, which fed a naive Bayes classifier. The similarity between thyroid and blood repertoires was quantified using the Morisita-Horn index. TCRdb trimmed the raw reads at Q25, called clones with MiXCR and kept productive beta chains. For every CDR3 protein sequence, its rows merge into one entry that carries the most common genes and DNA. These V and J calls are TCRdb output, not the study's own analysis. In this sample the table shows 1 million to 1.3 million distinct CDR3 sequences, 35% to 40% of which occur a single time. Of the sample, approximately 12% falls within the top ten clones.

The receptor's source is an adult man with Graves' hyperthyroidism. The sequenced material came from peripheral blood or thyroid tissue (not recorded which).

CDR3 reads: CASSNRQGANEQYF. In nucleotides, the sequence is TGTGCCAGCAGCAACCGACAGGGGGCGAACGAGCAGTACTTC. In this chain, TRBV5-8 is recombined with TRBJ2-7, with 10 middle bases fitting TRBD1. V is cut back by 4 bases and J by 5 bases, with 6 bases in the junction unmatched. From the germline V gene, CDR1 is SGHTS and CDR2 is YDEGEE. There are 14 amino acids in the CDR3, from cysteine to phenylalanine inclusive. The sequence is cut down to CDR3 DNA, 42 bases in frame from base 1. With the rest looked up from the reference TRBV5-8 and TRBJ2-7 genes rather than sequenced, the full variable domain is EAGVTQSPTHLIKTRGQQATLRCSPISGHTSVYWYQQALGLGLQFLLWYDEGEERNRGNFPPRFSGRQFPNYSSELNVNALELEDSALYLCASSNRQGANEQYFGPGTRLTVT.